Detailed here is one T cell receptor beta chain. The antigen remains unidentified. This entry comes from a study of response to subunit inactivated influenza vaccine. Study-wide points: The study's authors posited that every seasonal influenza vaccination enlists few new T cells.

A single record per CDR3 protein comes from TCRdb applying MiXCR to the RT-PCR reads. The table has around 790,000 distinct CDR3 sequences, around 21% seen once. The CDR3 is 14 residues long. The V gene's germline CDR1 is MDHEN and CDR2 SYDVKM. The V and J ends lost 2 bases and 4 bases respectively, with 9 bases between them. The gene calls are TRBV28 and TRBJ1-5; D perhaps matches TRBD1 (5 bases). The starting material was PBMCs from blood, obtained less than 6 days after vaccination. This TCR came from a man aged 50 to 60 who received an inactivated influenza vaccine. This CDR3 is CASSLGHLNQPQHF. CDR3 bases: TGTGCCAGCAGTTTAGGACATTTGAATCAGCCCCAGCATTTT.